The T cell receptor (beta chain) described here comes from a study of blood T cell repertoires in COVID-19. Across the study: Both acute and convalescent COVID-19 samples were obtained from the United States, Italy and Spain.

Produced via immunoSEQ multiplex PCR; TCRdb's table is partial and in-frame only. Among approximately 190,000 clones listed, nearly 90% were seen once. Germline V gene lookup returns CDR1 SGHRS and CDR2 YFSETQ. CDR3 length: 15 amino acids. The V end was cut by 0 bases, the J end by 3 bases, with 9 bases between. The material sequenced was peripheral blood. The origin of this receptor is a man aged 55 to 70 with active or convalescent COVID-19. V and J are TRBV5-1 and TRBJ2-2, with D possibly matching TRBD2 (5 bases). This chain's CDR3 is CASSLAREYTGELFF. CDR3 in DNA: TGCGCCAGCAGCTTGGCCCGGGAATACACCGGGGAGCTGTTTTTT.